This TCR beta chain was sequenced during a study of blood T cell repertoires in COVID-19 (dated by TCRdb to between 2020 and 2021). Study-level background: Samples covering the acute and convalescent phases of COVID-19 were provided by collaborators in the United States, Italy and Spain. The prospective study material was composed of cDNA or gDNA derived from T cells, B-cell-depleted T cells, or PBMCs. Deeply sampled blood TCRbeta repertoires from subjects exposed to, actively infected with, or recovered from COVID-19 were included in the dataset. Samples came from the ongoing ImmuneRACE study (first 160 participants) plus 1,254 subjects from 6 global collaborators. Sample metadata almost always included a de-identified subject ID, COVID-19 status, age in years and sex. Where available, HLA class I and class II types were obtained from metadata supplied by the sample provider rather than from assay-based typing. The repertoires were released in a freely available public database intended as a resource for research on the immune response to SARS-CoV-2. General findings and caveats noted by the study authors: How much clinical and demographic metadata was included differed by source and by participant, and the metadata was provided uncurated.

As regards this clone: This clone's antigen is unknown. There are no base qualities to consult, and no much larger clone falls within one base.

Enrolling through a virtual design, the prospective study's participants ranged in age from about 18 to 89 years and lived across 20 to 25 United States geographic areas. To assign participants to cohorts, the prospective study relied on clinical history that participants themselves reported in a screening survey and a study questionnaire. In the prospective study, mobile phlebotomists collected whole blood, serum and a nasopharyngeal or oropharyngeal swab from each participant. Additional blood draws and questionnaires over an approximately two-month period could optionally be provided by prospective study participants. Blood samples from the prospective study were shipped frozen or at room temperature prior to DNA extraction. The immunoSEQ Assay, a bias-controlled multiplex PCR, was used to amplify TCRbeta CDR3 regions from genomic DNA. As for the authors' bioinformatics: Within the assay, amplification of reference gene primers was used to estimate how many nucleated cells each sample contained. To quantify the absolute abundance of each unique TCRbeta CDR3 rearrangement, sequence reads were collapsed and filtered. For each sample, productive Simpson clonality was calculated as the square root of Simpson's diversity index over productive rearrangements. TCRdb mirrors the immuneACCESS table, restricted to in-frame sequences. Some clones are absent from its copies; in checked studies, under half trace to an unresolved V gene, and the reason for the others is unknown. The DNA was the basis for D and trimming; V, J and clone size are from that table. For this sample there are about 170,000 clones; about 90% appear just once. The ten largest clones add up to 1% to 1.5% of the sample.

CDR3 length: 16 amino acids, cysteine to phenylalanine. The DNA shown is the 48-base CDR3, in frame from base 1. V and J are truncated by 0 bases and 5 bases respectively, leaving an intervening sequence of 14 bases. The germline V gene (reference sequence) provides CDR1 SGHKS and CDR2 YYEKEE. This receptor was taken from a human donor with acute COVID-19. The donor label of this sample is uncertain. Recombination joined TRBV5-5 with TRBJ1-4; the D gene remains uncertain. Sequencing was performed on PBMCs or T cells enriched from blood (not recorded which). The encoded CDR3 is CASSLGTGLRNEKLFF. The DNA is as follows: TGTGCCAGCAGCTTGGGTACGGGGTTGAGGAATGAAAAACTGTTTTTT. Joined to the reference TRBV5-5 and TRBJ1-4 proteins, this CDR3 gives the full variable domain: DAGVTQSPTHLIKTRGQQVTLRCSPISGHKSVSWYQQVLGQGPQFIFQYYEKEERGRGNFPDRFSARQFPNYSSELNVNALLLGDSALYLCASSLGTGLRNEKLFFGSGTQLSVL.